Listed here is a single T cell receptor beta chain. No patient escaped relapse after autologous stem cell transplantation, and brentuximab vedotin exposure varied. The CDR3 is made up of 13 amino acids. Trimming removed 8 bases from V and 7 bases from J; junction bases left unmatched: 8. The germline V gene encodes CDR1 SNHLY and CDR2 FYNNEI. Sequencing used immunoSEQ multiplex PCR; TCRdb keeps in-frame clones, though not all of them. The repertoire consists of about 94,000 clones, with 80% to 90% occurring once and the leading ten covering about 10%. The data stem from a study of PD-1 blockade in classical Hodgkin lymphoma.

Sequencing used peripheral blood mononuclear cells (PBMCs), obtained before the second cycle of nivolumab. The sequence was collected from a human donor with classical Hodgkin lymphoma. This chain uses TRBV2 with TRBJ2-7; the match to TRBD1 covers 10 bases. CDR3 region: CASAWDRGVEQYF. CDR3 sequence (DNA): TGTGCCAGCGCCTGGGACAGGGGAGTGGAGCAGTACTTC.